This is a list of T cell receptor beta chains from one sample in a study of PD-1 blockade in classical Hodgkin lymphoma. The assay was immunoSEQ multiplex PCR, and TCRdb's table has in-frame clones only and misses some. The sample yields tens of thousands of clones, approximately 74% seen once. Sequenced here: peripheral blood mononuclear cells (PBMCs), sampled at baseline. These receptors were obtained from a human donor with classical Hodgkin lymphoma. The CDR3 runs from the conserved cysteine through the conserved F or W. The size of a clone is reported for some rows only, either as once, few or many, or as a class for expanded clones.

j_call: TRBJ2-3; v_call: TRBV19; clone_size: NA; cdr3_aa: CASSTGPGTDTQYF
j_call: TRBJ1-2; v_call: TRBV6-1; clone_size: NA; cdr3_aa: CASSRNTGNYGYTF
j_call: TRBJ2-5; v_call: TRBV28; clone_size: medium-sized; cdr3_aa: CASSFRGQEQETQYF
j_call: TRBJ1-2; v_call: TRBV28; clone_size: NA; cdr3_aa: CASSLGAPKGYTF
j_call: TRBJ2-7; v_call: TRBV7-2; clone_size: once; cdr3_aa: CASSGGTALYEQYF
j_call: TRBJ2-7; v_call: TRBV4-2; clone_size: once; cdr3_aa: CASSRLAGNSYEQYF
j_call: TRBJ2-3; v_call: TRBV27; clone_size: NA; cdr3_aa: CASSLNGPLTDTQYF
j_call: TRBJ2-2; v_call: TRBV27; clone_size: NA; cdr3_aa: CASRLGPGTGELFF
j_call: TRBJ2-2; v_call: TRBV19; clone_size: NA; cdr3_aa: CASSRPGRGTGELFF
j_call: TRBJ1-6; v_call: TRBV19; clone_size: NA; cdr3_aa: CASSINGVPGLIGALHF
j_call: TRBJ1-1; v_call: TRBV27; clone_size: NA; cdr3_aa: CASSPQGLNTEAFF
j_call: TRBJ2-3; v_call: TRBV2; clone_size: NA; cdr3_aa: CASSASGWDTQYF
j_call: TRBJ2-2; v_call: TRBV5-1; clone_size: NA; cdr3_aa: CASSPFLTGGTGELFF
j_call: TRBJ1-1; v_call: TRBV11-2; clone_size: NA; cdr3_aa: CASSMDRGTEAFF
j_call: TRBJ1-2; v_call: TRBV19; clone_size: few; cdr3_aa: CASSLLSGAGGYTF
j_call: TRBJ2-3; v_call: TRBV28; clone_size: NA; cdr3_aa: CASSLLGTSESTDTQYF
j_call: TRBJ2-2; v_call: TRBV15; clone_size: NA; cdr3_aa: CATKGVRDTGELFF
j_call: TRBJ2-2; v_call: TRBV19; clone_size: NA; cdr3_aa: CASSYLGAGELFF
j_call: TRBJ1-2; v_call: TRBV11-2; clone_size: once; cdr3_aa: CASSLTGTGYTF
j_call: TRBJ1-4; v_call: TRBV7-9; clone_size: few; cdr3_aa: CASSPRWGNEKLFF
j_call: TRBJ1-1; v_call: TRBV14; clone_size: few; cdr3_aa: CASSQEARRTEAFF
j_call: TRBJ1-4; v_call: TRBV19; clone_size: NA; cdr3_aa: CASWGRINEKLFF
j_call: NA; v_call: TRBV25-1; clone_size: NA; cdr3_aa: CASSDSYEQYF
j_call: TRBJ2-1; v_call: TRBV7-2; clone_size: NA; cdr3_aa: CASSFIGDYNEQFF
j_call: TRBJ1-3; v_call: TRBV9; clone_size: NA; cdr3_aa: CASSVSAGRGSGNTIYF
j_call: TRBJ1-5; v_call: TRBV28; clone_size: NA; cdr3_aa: CASSLGTSNQPQHF
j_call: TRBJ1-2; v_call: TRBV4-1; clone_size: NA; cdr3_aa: CASSRDQGGYTF
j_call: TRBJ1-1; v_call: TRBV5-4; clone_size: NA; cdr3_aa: CASSSPGTLNTEAFF
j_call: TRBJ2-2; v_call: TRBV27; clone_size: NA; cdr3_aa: CASRLDRVQAGELFF
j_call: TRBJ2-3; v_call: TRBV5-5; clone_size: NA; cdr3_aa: CASSSSTGTDTQYF
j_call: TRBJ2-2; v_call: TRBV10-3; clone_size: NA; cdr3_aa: CATQGDIDTGELFF
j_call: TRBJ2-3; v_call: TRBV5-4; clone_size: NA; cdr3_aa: CASSLVGLAGTDTQYF
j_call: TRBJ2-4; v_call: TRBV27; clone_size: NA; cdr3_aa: CASSSGTGAFSNLAKNIQYF
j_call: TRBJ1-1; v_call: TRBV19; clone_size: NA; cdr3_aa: CASSTGHVNTEAFF
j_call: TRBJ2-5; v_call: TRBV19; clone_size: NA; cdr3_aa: CASKPGGTGGETQYF
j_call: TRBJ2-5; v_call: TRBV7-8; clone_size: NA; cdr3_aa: CASSLVQRPLGTQYF
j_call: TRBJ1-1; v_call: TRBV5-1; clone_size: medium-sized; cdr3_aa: CASSFSTGRENTEAFF
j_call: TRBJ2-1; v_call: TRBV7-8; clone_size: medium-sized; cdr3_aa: CASSPLPPGTGASTYNEQFF
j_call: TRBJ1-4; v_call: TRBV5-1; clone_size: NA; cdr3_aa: CASSTGPGGGREKLFF
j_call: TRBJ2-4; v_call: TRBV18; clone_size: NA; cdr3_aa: CASSPRAQGDIQYF
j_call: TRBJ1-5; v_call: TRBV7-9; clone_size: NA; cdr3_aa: CASSRWTGTGDQPQHF
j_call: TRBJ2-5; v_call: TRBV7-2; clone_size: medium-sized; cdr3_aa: CASSPPGVRQETQYF
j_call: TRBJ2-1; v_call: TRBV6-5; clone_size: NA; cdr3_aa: CASSYSKLRNEQFF
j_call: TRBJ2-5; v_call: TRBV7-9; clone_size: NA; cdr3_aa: CASSGTGNQETQYF
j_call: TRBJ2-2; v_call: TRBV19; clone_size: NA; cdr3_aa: CASNLRGDNTGELFF